The 23 T cell receptor beta chains below were found in one sample sequenced in a study of tumor and adjacent non-tumor tissue in lung cancer. TCRbeta libraries were built with three rounds of nested PCR, modified from ARM-PCR. MiXCR, run by TCRdb on the multiplex PCR reads, gives a single entry per CDR3 protein. The sample has some 120,000 distinct CDR3 sequences, approximately 66% seen once. RNA was extracted from bulk tissue without any cell sorting. The sample comprised lung tumor tissue. These receptors all come from a man aged 25-45 years with non-small cell lung cancer.

The chain links TRBV18 to TRBJ2-1, with no clear D. V was shortened by 2 bases and J by 5 bases, with 7 bases between the two germline ends. CDR3 length equals 13 residues. In germline, CDR1 is KGHSH, CDR2 LQKENI. Here the CDR3 DNA reads TGTGCCAGCTCACCAATAAGGGACAATGAGCAGTTCTTC. Translating gives CASSPIRDNEQFF.

The chain recombines TRBV7-9 with TRBJ1-1; D is possibly TRBD1 (5 bases). V was pared by 5 bases and J by 5 bases, with 18 bases between. The length of the CDR3 is 15 residues. Per germline, CDR1 SEHNR and CDR2 FQNEAQ (reference sequence). The CDR3 nucleotides are TGTGCCAGCAGCCCTACGCGGGGTGGGGGGACTGAAGCTTTCTTT. Its translation is CASSPTRGGGTEAFF.

As to this clonotype: An end of the junction does not agree with germline; a read error may underlie this. The V and J genes are TRBV11-3 and TRBJ1-4; D is possibly TRBD1 (6 bases). Germline loops: CDR1 SGHNT, CDR2 YENEEA. The CDR3 length is 16 residues. The CDR3 region is CGSSRRSGEGDEKLFF. In DNA, the CDR3 is TGTGGCAGCAGCCGCCGGTCAGGGGAGGGGGACGAAAAACTGTTTTTT.

This clonotype was seen repeatedly, ten times or more. The V gene is TRBV20-1, the J gene TRBJ2-3; 12 bases fit TRBD1. Germline V gives CDR1 DFQATT, CDR2 SNEGSKA (reference sequence). This CDR3 is 14 amino acids long. V shed 6 bases, J shed 5 bases, and the junction held 6 bases outside the gene matches. The CDR3 sequence: CSARDRGLGDTQYF. The CDR3 nucleotides are TGCAGTGCACGGGACAGGGGGCTTGGAGATACGCAGTATTTT.

This clonotype was seen more than once but under ten times. This chain joins TRBV5-1 and TRBJ1-2; D remains ambiguous. With 1 base removed from V and 0 bases from J, the gap between germline ends came to 7 bases. CDR3 length: 14 amino acids. Germline loops: CDR1 SGHRS, CDR2 YFSETQ. The DNA of the CDR3 is TGCGCCAGCAGCTTGAGCTTTTCTAACTATGGCTACACCTTC. Encoded protein: CASSLSFSNYGYTF.

This clonotype was seen a single time. The V gene is TRBV11-2, the J gene TRBJ2-3; 14 positions match TRBD2. The CDR3 sequence is 19 residues long. J was trimmed by 3 bases and V by 5 bases; bases with no gene match: 13. CDR1 is SGHAT and CDR2 is FQNNGV in the germline V gene. The CDR3 spells CASSPGTSGRAVGTDTQYF. CDR3 bases: TGTGCCAGCAGCCCCGGGACTAGCGGGAGAGCTGTAGGTACAGATACGCAGTATTTT.

As regards this clonotype: A much bigger clone sits one base away, suggesting this may be a read error. The chain couples TRBV29-1 to TRBJ2-2; D may be TRBD2 (6 bases). Per the germline V gene, CDR1 is SQVTM and CDR2 is ANQGSEA. There are 13 residues in the CDR3. The CDR3 coding sequence is TGCAGAGTTGGGGGGTCGAACACCGGGGAGCTGTTTTTT. This gives the protein CRVGGSNTGELFF.

The J gene is TRBJ2-2, the V gene TRBV6-5; D unclear. The CDR3 is 16 amino acids. In germline, CDR1 is MNHEY, CDR2 SVGAGI. The V end was cut by 2 bases, the J end by 0 bases, with 10 bases between. The CDR3 is CASSYRETSNTGELFF. CDR3 nucleotides: TGTGCCAGCAGTTACAGAGAGACGTCGAACACCGGGGAGCTGTTTTTT.

Turning to this clonotype: A much larger clone is a single base away; this may be a read error. The gene calls are TRBV6-5 and TRBJ2-1; D may be TRBD2 (6 bases). CDR1 MNHEY and CDR2 SVGAGI come from the germline V gene. CDR3 length: 14 amino acids. The CDR3 reads CASMGEASYDEQFF. Written as DNA, the CDR3 is TGTGCCAGCATGGGGGAGGCGTCCTACGATGAGCAGTTCTTC.

This clonotype was seen many times. This chain joins TRBV4-2 and TRBJ1-2; 10 positions agree with TRBD1. The CDR3 has 15 residues. V shed 4 bases and J 2 bases; nucleotides not matched to a gene: 4. Germline V lookup: CDR1 LGHNA, CDR2 YNFKEQ. The CDR3 DNA is TGTGCCAGCAGCCGAGGACAGGGGGGGAACTATGGCTACACCTTC. This encodes CASSRGQGGNYGYTF.

For this clonotype: A read error may be the cause here, since a much bigger clone is one base away. The chain couples TRBV12-3 or TRBV12-4 to TRBJ1-1, with D unclear. The CDR3 has 15 residues. CDR3 sequence (DNA): TGTGCCAGCACTTTAGGGCAAGGGTTCGACACTGAAGCTTTCTTT. Translation gives CASTLGQGFDTEAFF.

Concerning this clonotype itself: In this CDR3 the conserved last residue, phenylalanine or tryptophan, is missing, so a read error is likely. The chain couples TRBV11-3 to TRBJ2-5; TRBD2 agrees at 8 bases. Germline lookup yields CDR1 SGHNT and CDR2 YENEEA. The CDR3 runs to 16 residues. In DNA form, the CDR3 reads TGTGCCTGCAGCCCGGGACTAGTGGGAGAGGGAGAGACCCAGTACTTG. Protein sequence: CACSPGLVGEGETQYL.

Details on this clonotype: At one end, the junction sequence differs from germline, possibly due to a read error. V and J are TRBV11-1 and TRBJ2-1, with 7 bases lining up with TRBD1. From germline, CDR1 is SGHAT and CDR2 FQDESV (reference sequence). The CDR3 is 16 residues long. The CDR3 is CTSSSYLGQAGNERFF. The DNA for the CDR3 is TGTACCAGCAGCTCCTACTTAGGACAGGCTGGCAATGAGCGGTTCTTC.

This clonotype appeared a few times. The chain uses TRBV28 and TRBJ2-5; D is possibly TRBD1 or TRBD2 (5 bases each). The CDR3 totals 14 residues. Per germline, CDR1 MDHEN and CDR2 SYDVKM. The CDR3, as DNA: TGTAGCAGCAGTCCCCCGGGGACCCAAGAGACCCAGTACTTC. It codes for CSSSPPGTQETQYF.

In its sample, this clonotype was seen many times. The chain joins TRBV20-1 to TRBJ2-7; D is unresolved. Germline V CDR1 and CDR2: DFQATT, SNEGSKA (reference sequence). The length of the CDR3 is 12 residues. Trimming cost V 6 bases and J 2 bases, with 11 bases left between them. DNA for the CDR3: TGCAGTGCCCTGGGTAAAGCCTACGAGCAGTACTTC. It encodes CSALGKAYEQYF.

The genes are TRBV24-1 and TRBJ2-7, with D uncertain. V lost 3 bases and J 2 bases, leaving 13 bases between the germline ends. Germline V CDR1 and CDR2: KGHDR, SFDVKD. The CDR3 runs 15 residues. The DNA of the CDR3 is TGTGCCACCAGTGATACGGACGGCACCACCTACGAGCAGTACTTC. Translation: CATSDTDGTTYEQYF.

As concerns this clonotype: One junction end disagrees with the germline gene, perhaps due to a read error. This chain connects TRBV5-5 to TRBJ2-1; 11 bases align to TRBD2. The V gene's germline CDR1 is SGHKS and CDR2 YYEKEE (reference sequence). This CDR3 has 16 amino acids. The CDR3 loop reads CASSGGLAVTYNEHFF. CDR3 nucleotide sequence: TGTGCCAGCAGCGGGGGACTAGCGGTAACCTACAATGAGCACTTCTTC.

This clonotype was detected only a few times. This chain uses TRBV6-5 with TRBJ1-2, with D maybe TRBD1 (5 bases). The CDR3 contains 14 residues. Germline CDR1 reads MNHEY; CDR2 reads SVGAGI. V was shortened by 7 bases and J by 8 bases, with 20 bases between the two germline ends. The CDR3 here is CASTGLRGAGGYTF. The DNA of the CDR3 is TGTGCCAGCACGGGGTTAAGGGGCGCGGGAGGCTACACCTTC.

This clonotype has only one observation. The junction differs from germline at one of its ends, possibly a read error. The V and J genes are TRBV5-4 and TRBJ1-5; D remains unclear. The CDR3 contains 11 residues. The germline CDR1 and CDR2 sequences are SGHNT and YYREEE (reference sequence). This CDR3 is CPSSLDRPQHF. The CDR3 bases are TGTCCCAGCAGCTTAGATCGGCCCCAGCATTTT.

Notes on this clonotype: The junction differs from germline at one of its ends, possibly a read error. The chain uses TRBV4-3 and TRBJ2-5; 8 bases map to TRBD2. The CDR3 spans 18 residues. CDR1 LGHNA and CDR2 YSLEER come from the germline V gene. As DNA, the CDR3 is TGCGCCAGCAGCCAAGACACCCCTCTTAGCGGGGCCCAAGAGACCGAGTACTTT. Protein: CASSQDTPLSGAQETEYF.

As concerns this clonotype: Its ends do not fully match the called genes, so a read error is possible. V is TRBV5-4 and J is TRBJ1-2; D is undetermined. The length of the CDR3 is 13 residues. Germline assignment: CDR1 SGHNT and CDR2 YYREEE (reference sequence). The CDR3 DNA sequence: TGTGCCAGCAGACCTGTCGAGGGCTATGGCTACACATTC. The encoded protein is CASRPVEGYGYTF.

This clonotype has a handful of counts. Sequence at one end of the junction differs from germline and may be a read error. V usage is TRBV6-5 and J usage is TRBJ2-3, with unresolved D. From germline, CDR1 is MNHEY and CDR2 SVGAGI. This CDR3 has 12 residues. CDR3 nucleotides: TGTGTCAGCAGTTCGCCCACAGATACGCAGTATTTT. The encoded protein is CVSSSPTDTQYF.

With regard to this clonotype: Since a much larger clone is just one base distant, this may be a read error. The chain couples TRBV12-5 to TRBJ2-7, with a weak D call TRBD2 (5 bases). In germline, CDR1 is LGHNT, CDR2 FRNRAP. CDR3 length: 11 amino acids. This CDR3 reads CTSGLTDEQYF. CDR3 DNA sequence: TGTACTAGTGGTTTAACGGACGAGCAGTACTTC.